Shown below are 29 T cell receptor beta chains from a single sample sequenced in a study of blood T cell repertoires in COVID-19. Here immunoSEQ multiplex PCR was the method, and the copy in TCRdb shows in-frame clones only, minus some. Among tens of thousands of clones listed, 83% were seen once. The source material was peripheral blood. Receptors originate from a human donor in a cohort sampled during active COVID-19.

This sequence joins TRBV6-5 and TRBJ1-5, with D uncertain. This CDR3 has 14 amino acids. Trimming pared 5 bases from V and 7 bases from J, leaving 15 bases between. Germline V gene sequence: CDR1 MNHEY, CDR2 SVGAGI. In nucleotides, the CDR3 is TGTGCCAGCAGTCCTCGGGAGGGAGGGCAGCCCCAGCATTTT. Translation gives CASSPREGGQPQHF.

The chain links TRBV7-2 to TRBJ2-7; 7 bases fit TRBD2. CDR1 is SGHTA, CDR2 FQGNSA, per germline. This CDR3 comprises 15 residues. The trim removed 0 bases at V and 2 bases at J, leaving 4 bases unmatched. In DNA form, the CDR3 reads TGTGCCAGCAGCTTAGCCCCAGGGAGGGCCTACGAGCAGTACTTC. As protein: CASSLAPGRAYEQYF.

DNA of the CDR3: TGTGCCATCAGCGGGACACCTAGCAATCAGCCCCAGCATTTT. Translating gives CAISGTPSNQPQHF. This rearrangement joins TRBV10-3 to TRBJ1-5; perhaps TRBD1 as D (6 bases). This CDR3 comprises 14 residues. The V end was cut by 6 bases, the J end by 0 bases, with 9 bases between. Germline values: CDR1 ENHRY, CDR2 SYGVKD.

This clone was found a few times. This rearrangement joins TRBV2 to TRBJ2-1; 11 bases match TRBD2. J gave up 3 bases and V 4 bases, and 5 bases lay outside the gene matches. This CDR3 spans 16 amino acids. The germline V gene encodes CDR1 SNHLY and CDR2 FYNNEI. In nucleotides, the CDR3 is TGTGCCAGCAGTGCGTCTAGCGGGGGGTACTACAATGAGCAGTTCTTC. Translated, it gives CASSASSGGYYNEQFF.

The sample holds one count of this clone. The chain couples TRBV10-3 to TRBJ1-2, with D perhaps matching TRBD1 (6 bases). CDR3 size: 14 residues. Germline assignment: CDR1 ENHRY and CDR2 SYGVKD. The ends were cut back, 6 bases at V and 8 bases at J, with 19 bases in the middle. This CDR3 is CAISPGRGLRGYTF. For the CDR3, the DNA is TGTGCCATCAGCCCGGGCAGGGGCCTGCGGGGCTACACCTTC.

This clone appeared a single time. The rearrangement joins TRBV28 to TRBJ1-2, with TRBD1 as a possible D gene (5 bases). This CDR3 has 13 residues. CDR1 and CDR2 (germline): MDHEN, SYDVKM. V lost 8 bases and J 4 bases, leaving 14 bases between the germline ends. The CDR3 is CASRERTTYGYTF. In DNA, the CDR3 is TGTGCCAGCCGGGAGCGGACAACCTATGGCTACACCTTC.

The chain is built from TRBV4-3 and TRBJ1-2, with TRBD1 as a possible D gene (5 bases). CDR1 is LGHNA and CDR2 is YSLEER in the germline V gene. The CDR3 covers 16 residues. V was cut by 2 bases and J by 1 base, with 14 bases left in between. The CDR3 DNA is TGCGCCAGCAGCCAATCCCGACAGCGCCTTAACTATGGCTACACCTTC. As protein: CASSQSRQRLNYGYTF.

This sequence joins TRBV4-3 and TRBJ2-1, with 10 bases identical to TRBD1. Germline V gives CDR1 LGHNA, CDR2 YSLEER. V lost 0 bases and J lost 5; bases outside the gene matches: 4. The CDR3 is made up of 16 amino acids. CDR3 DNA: TGCGCCAGCAGCCAAGATACGGGACAGGGGAACAATGAGCAGTTCTTC. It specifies CASSQDTGQGNNEQFF.

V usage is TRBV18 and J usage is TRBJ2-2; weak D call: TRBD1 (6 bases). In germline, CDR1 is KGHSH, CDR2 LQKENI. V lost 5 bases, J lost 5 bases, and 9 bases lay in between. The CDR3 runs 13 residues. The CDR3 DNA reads TGTGCCAGCTCAGTACAGGGTACCGGGGAGCTGTTTTTT. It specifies CASSVQGTGELFF.

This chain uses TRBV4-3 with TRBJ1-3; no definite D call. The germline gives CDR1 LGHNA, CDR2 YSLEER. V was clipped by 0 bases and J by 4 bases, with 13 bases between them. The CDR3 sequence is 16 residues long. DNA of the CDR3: TGCGCCAGCAGCCAAGATCCTCGATCGGGGGGAAACACCATATATTTT. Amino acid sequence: CASSQDPRSGGNTIYF.

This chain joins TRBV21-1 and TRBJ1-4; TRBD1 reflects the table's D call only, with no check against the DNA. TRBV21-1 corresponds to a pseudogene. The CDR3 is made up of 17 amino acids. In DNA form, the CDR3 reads TGTGCCAGCAGCATCCGAGACAGGGCTTGTAAAAATGAAAAACTGTTTTTT. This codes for CASSIRDRACKNEKLFF.

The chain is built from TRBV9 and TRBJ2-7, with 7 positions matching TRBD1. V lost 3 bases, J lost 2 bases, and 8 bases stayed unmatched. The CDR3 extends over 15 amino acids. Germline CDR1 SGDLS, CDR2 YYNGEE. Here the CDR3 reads CASSGGTGTAYEQYF. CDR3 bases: TGTGCCAGCAGCGGGGGGACCGGGACAGCCTACGAGCAGTACTTC.

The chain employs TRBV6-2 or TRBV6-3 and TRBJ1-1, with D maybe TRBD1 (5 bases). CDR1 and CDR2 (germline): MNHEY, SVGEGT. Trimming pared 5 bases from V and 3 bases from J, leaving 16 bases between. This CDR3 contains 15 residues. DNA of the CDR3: TGTGCCAGCAGTCCCCCTCAGGGTTGGGACACTGAAGCTTTCTTT. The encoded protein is CASSPPQGWDTEAFF.

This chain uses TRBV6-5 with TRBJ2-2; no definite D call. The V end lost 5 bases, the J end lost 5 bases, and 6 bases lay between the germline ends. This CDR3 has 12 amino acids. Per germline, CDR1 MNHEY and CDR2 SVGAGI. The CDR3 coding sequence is TGTGCCAGCAGTCGGGTGACCGGGGAGCTGTTTTTT. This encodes CASSRVTGELFF.

For the CDR3, the DNA is TGTGCCAGCAGTTTTAGACAGCTTGACTCACCCCTCCACTTT. Amino acids: CASSFRQLDSPLHF. The chain combines TRBV28 with TRBJ1-6, with D perhaps matching TRBD1 (5 bases). CDR3 length: 14 residues. Germline loops: CDR1 MDHEN, CDR2 SYDVKM. V shed 3 bases and J shed 10 bases, with 13 bases lying between them.

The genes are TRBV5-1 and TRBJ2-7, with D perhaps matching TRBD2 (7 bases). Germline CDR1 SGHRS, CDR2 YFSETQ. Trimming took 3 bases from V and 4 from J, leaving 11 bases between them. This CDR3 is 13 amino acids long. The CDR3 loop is CASSSGGVYEQYF. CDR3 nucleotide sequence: TGCGCCAGCAGCTCGGGGGGCGTGTACGAGCAGTACTTC.

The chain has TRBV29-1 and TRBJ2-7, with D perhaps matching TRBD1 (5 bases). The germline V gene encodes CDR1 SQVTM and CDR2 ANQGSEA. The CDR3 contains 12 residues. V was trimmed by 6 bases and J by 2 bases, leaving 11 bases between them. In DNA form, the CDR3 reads TGCAGCGTAACGACAGTCACCTACGAGCAGTACTTC. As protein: CSVTTVTYEQYF.

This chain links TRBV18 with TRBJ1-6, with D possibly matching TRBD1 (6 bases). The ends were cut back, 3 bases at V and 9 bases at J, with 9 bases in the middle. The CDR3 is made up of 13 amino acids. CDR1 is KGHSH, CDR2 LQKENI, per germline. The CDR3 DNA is TGTGCCAGCTCACCCGGGACAAGTTCACCCCTCCACTTT. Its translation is CASSPGTSSPLHF. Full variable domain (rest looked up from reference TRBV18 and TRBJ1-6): NAGVMQNPRHLVRRRGQEARLRCSPMKGHSHVYWYRQLPEEGLKFMVYLQKENIIDESGMPKERFSAEFPKEGPSILRIQQVVRGDSAAYFCASSPGTSSPLHFGNGTRLTVT.

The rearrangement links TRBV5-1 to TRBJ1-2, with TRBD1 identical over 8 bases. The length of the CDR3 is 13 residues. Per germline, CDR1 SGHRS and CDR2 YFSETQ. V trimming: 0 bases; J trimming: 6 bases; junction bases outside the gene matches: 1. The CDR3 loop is CASSLARGHGYTF. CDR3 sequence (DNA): TGCGCCAGCAGCTTGGCCAGGGGGCATGGCTACACCTTC. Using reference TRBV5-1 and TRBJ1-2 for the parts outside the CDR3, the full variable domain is KAGVTQTPRYLIKTRGQQVTLSCSPISGHRSVSWYQQTPGQGLQFLFEYFSETQRNKGNFPGRFSGRQFSNSRSEMNVSTLELGDSALYLCASSLARGHGYTFGSGTRLTVV.

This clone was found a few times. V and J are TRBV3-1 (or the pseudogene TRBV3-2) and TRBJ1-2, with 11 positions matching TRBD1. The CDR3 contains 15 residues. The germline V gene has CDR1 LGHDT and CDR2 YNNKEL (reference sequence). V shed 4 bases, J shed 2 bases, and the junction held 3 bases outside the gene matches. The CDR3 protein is CASSRGTGGNYGYTF. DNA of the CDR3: TGTGCCAGCAGCCGCGGGACAGGGGGGAACTATGGCTACACCTTC.

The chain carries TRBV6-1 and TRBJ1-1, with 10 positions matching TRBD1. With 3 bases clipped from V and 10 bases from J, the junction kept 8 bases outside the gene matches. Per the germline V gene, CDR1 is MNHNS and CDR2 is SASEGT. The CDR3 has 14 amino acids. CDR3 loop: CASSDLIWTGGAFF. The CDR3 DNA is TGTGCCAGCAGTGATCTAATATGGACAGGGGGAGCTTTCTTT.

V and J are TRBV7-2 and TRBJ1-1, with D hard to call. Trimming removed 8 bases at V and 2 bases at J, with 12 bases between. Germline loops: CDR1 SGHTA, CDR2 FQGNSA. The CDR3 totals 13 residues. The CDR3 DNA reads TGTGCCAGCGGAGAGGGCGTAAACACTGAAGCTTTCTTT. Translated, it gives CASGEGVNTEAFF.

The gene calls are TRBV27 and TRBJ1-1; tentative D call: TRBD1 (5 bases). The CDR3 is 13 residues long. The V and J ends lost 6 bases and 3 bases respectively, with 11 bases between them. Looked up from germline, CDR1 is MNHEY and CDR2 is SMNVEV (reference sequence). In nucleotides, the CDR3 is TGTGCCAGCAGCCCCTGGGGGGACACTGAAGCTTTCTTT. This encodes CASSPWGDTEAFF.

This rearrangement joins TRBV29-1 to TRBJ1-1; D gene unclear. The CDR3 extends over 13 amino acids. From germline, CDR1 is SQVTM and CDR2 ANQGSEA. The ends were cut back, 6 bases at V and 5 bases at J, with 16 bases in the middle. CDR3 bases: TGCAGCGTGGGCCTTGGAGGGAGGACTGAAGCTTTCTTT. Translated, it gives CSVGLGGRTEAFF.

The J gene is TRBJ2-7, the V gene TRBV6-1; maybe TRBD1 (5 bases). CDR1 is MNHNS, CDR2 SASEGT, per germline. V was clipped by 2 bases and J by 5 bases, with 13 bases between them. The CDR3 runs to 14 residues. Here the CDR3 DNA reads TGTGCCAGCAGTGAATCAGGGTATCTCAACGAGCAGTACTTC. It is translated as CASSESGYLNEQYF.

The CDR3 protein is CASRPTGSSYNEQFF. CDR3 in DNA: TGCGCCAGCAGGCCCACTGGGAGCTCCTACAATGAGCAGTTCTTC. V gene TRBV5-1 combines with J gene TRBJ2-1; D is possibly TRBD2 (5 bases). The CDR3 has 15 residues. Germline lookup yields CDR1 SGHRS and CDR2 YFSETQ. Trimming removed 5 bases from V and 0 bases from J, with 12 bases in between.

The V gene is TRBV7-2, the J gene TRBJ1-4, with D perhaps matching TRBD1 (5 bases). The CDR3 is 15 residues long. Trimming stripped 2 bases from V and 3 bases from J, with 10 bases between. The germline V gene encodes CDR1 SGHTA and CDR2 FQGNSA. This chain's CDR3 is CASSLIQASNEKLFF. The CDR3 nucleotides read TGTGCCAGCAGCTTAATACAGGCGTCTAATGAAAAACTGTTTTTT. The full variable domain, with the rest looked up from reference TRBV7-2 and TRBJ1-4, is GAGVSQSPSNKVTEKGKDVELRCDPISGHTALYWYRQSLGQGLEFLIYFQGNSAPDKSGLPSDRFSAERTGGSVSTLTIQRTQQEDSAVYLCASSLIQASNEKLFFGSGTQLSVL.

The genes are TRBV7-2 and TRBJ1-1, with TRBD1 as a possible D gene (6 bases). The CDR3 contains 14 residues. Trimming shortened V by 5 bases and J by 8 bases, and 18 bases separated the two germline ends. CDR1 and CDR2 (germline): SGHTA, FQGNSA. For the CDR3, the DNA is TGTGCCAGCAGCGTCCCGGGGGCCGGGGGGGAAGCTTTCTTT. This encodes CASSVPGAGGEAFF.

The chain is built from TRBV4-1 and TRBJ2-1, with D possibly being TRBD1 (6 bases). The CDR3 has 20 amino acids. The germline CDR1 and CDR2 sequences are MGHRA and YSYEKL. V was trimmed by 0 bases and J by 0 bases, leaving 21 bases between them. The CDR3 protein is CASSQDYGPTGLSSYNEQFF. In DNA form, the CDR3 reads TGCGCCAGCAGCCAAGATTATGGCCCTACAGGGCTAAGCTCCTACAATGAGCAGTTCTTC.